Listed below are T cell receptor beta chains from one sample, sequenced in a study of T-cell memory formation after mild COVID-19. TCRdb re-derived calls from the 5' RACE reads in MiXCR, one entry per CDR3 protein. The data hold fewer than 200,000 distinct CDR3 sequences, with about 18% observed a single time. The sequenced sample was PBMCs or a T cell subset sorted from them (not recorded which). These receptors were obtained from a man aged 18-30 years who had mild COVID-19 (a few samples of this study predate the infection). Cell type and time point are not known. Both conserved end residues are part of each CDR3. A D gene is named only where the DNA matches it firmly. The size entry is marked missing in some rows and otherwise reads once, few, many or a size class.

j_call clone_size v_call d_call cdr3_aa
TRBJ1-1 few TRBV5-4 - CASSLAQMGVNTEAFF
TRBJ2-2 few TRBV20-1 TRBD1 CSARVPGQGRSTGELFF
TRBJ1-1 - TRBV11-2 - CASSLTVTGAFF
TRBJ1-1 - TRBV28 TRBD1 CASSLIGDSKAFF
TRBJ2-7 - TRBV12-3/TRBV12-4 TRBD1 CASGWTGMNWYF
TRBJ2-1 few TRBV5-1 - CASSLGARPNEQFF
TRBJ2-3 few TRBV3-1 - CASSQDGWQDTQYF
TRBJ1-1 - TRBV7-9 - CASSLGVGANTEAFF
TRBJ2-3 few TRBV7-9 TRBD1 CASSSNRGIADTQYF
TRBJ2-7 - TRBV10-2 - CASSKTDGSYEQYF
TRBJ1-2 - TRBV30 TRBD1 CALTTGPLDGYTF
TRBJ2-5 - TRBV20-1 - CSAFAGQETQYF
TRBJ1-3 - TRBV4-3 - CASSRVATGPLYGNTIYF
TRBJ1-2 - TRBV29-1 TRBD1 CSFEGARHRGDYGYTF
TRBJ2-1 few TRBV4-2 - CASSQGGGALGGEQFF
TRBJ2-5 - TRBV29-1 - CSGWDQGGETQYF
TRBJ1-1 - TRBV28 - CASRWTADTEAFF
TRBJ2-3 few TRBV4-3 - CASSQDARNTQYF
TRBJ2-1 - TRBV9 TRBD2 CASSVALAGGPNEQFF
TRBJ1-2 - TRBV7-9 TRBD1 CASSLMDRGVGYTF
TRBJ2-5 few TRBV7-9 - CASSRDVEETQYF
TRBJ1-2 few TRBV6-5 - CASSPDQGWYGYTF
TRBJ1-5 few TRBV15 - CATSSWTVSNQPQHF
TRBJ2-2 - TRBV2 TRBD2 CASRSTSGGLYTGELFF
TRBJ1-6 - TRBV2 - CASQGNSPLHF
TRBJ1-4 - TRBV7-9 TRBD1 CASSRSYRGNEKLFF
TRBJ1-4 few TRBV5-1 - CASTLGTTNEKLFF
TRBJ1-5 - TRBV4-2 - CASSQEEANQPQHF
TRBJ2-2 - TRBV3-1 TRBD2 CASSQGDLAGAYTGELFF
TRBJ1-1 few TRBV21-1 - CASSKARVRTEAFF
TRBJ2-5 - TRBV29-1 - CSVLLHQETQYF
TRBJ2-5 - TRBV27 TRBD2 CASRAGGSRETQYF
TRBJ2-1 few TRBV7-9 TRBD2 CASSFAGGPYNEQFF
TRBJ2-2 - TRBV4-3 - CASSKTQAANTGELFF
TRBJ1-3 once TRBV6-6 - CASSYTKTINTIYF
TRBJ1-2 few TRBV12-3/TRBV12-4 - CASSLRSTGNYGYTF
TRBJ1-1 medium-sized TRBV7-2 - CASSLAAGRTEAFF
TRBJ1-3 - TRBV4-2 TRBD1 CASSQEGQGVRGNTIYF
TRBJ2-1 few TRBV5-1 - CASSPGTYEYNEQFF
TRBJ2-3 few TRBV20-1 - CSASDDPSTDTQYF
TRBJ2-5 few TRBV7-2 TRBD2 CASSLSSSGGQETQYF
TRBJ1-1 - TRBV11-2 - CASSRGGTEAFF
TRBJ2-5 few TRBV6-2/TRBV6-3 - CASSPHVAQYF
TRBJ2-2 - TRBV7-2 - CASSRWAGSSTGELFF
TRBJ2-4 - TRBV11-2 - CASSLDSSGLAKNIQYF
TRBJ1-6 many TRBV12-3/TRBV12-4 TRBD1 CASSPDRGNSPLHF
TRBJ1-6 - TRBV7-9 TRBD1 CASSGQGNYNSPLHF
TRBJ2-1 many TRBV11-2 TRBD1 CASSLGQGTYNEQFF
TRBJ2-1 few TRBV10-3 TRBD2 CAISVSSTSGANEQFF
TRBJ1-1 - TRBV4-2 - CASSQDTGFTEAFF
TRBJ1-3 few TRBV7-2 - CASSTQPGGNTIYF
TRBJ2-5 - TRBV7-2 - CASSRRAGEETQYF
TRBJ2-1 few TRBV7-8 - CASSSSARDEQFF
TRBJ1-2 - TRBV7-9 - CASSSRTANYGYTF
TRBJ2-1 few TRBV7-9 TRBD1 CASSYTGTGSEQFF